Presented here are 23 T cell receptor beta chains from one specimen sequenced in a study of beta chain features in type 1 diabetes. Study-wide results and caveats: When Type 1 diabetes patients were examined, their TCRB CDR3s proved moderately but significantly shorter in all four CD4+ subsets.

These TCRs are of unknown antigen specificity. The isolated RNA, all of it, was reverse transcribed, so expressed TCRB transcripts were what got sequenced. This table comes from immunoSEQ multiplex PCR, and its TCRdb copy is limited to in-frame clones, with some not included. The profile shows roughly 100,000 clones, 25% to 35% of them singletons. The sample comprised central memory CD4+ T cells from blood. These receptors all stem from a woman younger than 30 with type 1 diabetes.

The rearrangement joins TRBV9 to TRBJ1-2, with TRBD1 identical over 8 bases. From germline, CDR1 is SGDLS and CDR2 YYNGEE. V gave up 3 bases and J gave up 3 bases; unmatched junction bases: 7. This CDR3 has 15 amino acids. The CDR3 sequence is CASSGGQGVDYGYTF. As DNA, the CDR3 is TGTGCCAGCAGCGGAGGACAGGGAGTTGACTATGGCTACACCTTC.

This clone has only a few counts. V is TRBV5-1 and J is TRBJ2-1; 11 bases agree with TRBD2. From germline, CDR1 is SGHRS and CDR2 YFSETQ. J was trimmed by 6 bases and V by 0 bases; bases with no gene match: 11. The CDR3 loop spans 18 amino acids. The CDR3 here is CASSLVLAGGRVSNEQFF. DNA of the CDR3: TGCGCCAGCAGCTTGGTCCTAGCGGGAGGCCGAGTAAGCAATGAGCAGTTCTTC.

The rearrangement uses TRBV29-1 and TRBJ1-5; a possible D gene is TRBD1 (6 bases). The CDR3 sequence is 13 residues long. Trimming removed 5 bases from V and 1 base from J, with 9 bases in between. The germline V gene encodes CDR1 SQVTM and CDR2 ANQGSEA. The CDR3 nucleotides read TGCAGCGTTCGGACAGCAAGCAATCAGCCCCAGCATTTT. Protein product: CSVRTASNQPQHF.

This chain connects TRBV2 to TRBJ2-3, with TRBD2 matching 12 bases. CDR1 and CDR2 from the germline V gene are SNHLY and FYNNEI. After removal of 3 bases from V and 1 base from J, the junction contained 5 bases not matched to a gene. The CDR3 extends over 17 amino acids. In DNA, the CDR3 is TGTGCCAGCAGTGAGATGGCTAGCGGGAGGGGCACAGATACGCAGTATTTT. As protein: CASSEMASGRGTDTQYF. Supplemented by reference TRBV2 and TRBJ2-3, the full variable domain reads EPEVTQTPSHQVTQMGQEVILRCVPISNHLYFYWYRQILGQKVEFLVSFYNNEISEKSEIFDDQFSVERPDGSNFTLKIRSTKLEDSAMYFCASSEMASGRGTDTQYFGPGTRLTVL.

This clone was detected only a few times. The gene calls are TRBV5-5 and TRBJ2-4; D may be TRBD1 (7 bases). V lost 4 bases and J 0 bases, leaving 20 bases between the germline ends. This CDR3 is 18 amino acids long. CDR1 SGHKS and CDR2 YYEKEE come from the germline V gene (reference sequence). The CDR3 DNA sequence: TGTGCCAGCAGCCTAAACGACAGGGAGGTTCTAGCCAAAAACATTCAGTACTTC. This gives the protein CASSLNDREVLAKNIQYF.

The gene calls are TRBV7-9 and TRBJ2-4; 7 positions match TRBD2. This CDR3 spans 16 amino acids. Germline trimming cut 3 bases from V and 0 bases from J; bases unmatched to any gene: 5. Germline-derived CDR1 and CDR2 are SEHNR and FQNEAQ (reference sequence). CDR3 nucleotides: TGTGCCAGCAGCTTCTGGACTAGTATAGCCAAAAACATTCAGTACTTC. It yields the protein CASSFWTSIAKNIQYF.

This clone has only a few counts. The gene calls are TRBV18 and TRBJ1-1, with D maybe TRBD1 (5 bases). CDR1 KGHSH and CDR2 LQKENI come from the germline V gene. The CDR3 runs to 14 residues. The V end lost 1 base, the J end lost 3 bases, and 9 bases lay between the germline ends. The CDR3 loop is CASSPQGRYTEAFF. Written as DNA, the CDR3 is TGTGCCAGCTCACCACAGGGGAGGTACACTGAAGCTTTCTTT.

This clone was observed a handful of times. This rearrangement joins TRBV18 to TRBJ2-5; D is perhaps TRBD1 (6 bases). This CDR3 is 14 amino acids long. The V and J ends lost 6 bases and 1 base respectively, with 12 bases between them. CDR1 is KGHSH and CDR2 is LQKENI in the germline V gene. Here the CDR3 DNA reads TGTGCCAGCTCCCTAGGGACACTCCAAGAGACCCAGTACTTC. Its protein product is CASSLGTLQETQYF. The full variable domain, its missing parts supplied by reference TRBV18 and TRBJ2-5, is NAGVMQNPRHLVRRRGQEARLRCSPMKGHSHVYWYRQLPEEGLKFMVYLQKENIIDESGMPKERFSAEFPKEGPSILRIQQVVRGDSAAYFCASSLGTLQETQYFGPGTRLLVL.

This clone was counted only a few times. J is TRBJ2-7 and V is TRBV5-1, with D possibly being TRBD1 (5 bases). V lost 5 bases, J lost 4 bases, and 7 bases lay in between. Germline assignment: CDR1 SGHRS and CDR2 YFSETQ. This CDR3 comprises 11 residues. CDR3 region: CASRGEYEQYF. CDR3 DNA sequence: TGCGCCAGCAGAGGGGAATACGAGCAGTACTTC.

This chain links TRBV7-9 with TRBJ1-1; possible D gene TRBD1, 5 bases. Germline V lookup: CDR1 SEHNR, CDR2 FQNEAQ (reference sequence). This CDR3 is built from 15 residues. Deletions cut 1 base from V and 4 bases from J, with 13 bases between. The CDR3 here is CASSLEGVRGTEAFF. CDR3 coding DNA: TGTGCCAGCAGCTTAGAAGGGGTCAGAGGCACTGAAGCTTTCTTT. Combining the CDR3 with reference TRBV7-9 and TRBJ1-1 gives the whole variable domain DTGVSQNPRHKITKRGQNVTFRCDPISEHNRLYWYRQTLGQGPEFLTYFQNEAQLEKSRLLSDRFSAERPKGSFSTLEIQRTEQGDSAMYLCASSLEGVRGTEAFFGQGTRLTVV.

J is TRBJ2-1 and V is TRBV5-6; TRBD2 matches at 11 bases. The CDR3 consists of 16 residues. J was trimmed by 1 base and V by 1 base; bases with no gene match: 1. Germline CDR1 SGHDT, CDR2 YYEEEE. CDR3 nucleotide sequence: TGTGCCAGCAGCTTGACTAGCGGGGGTTCCTACAATGAGCAGTTCTTC. Its translation: CASSLTSGGSYNEQFF.

This clone is medium-sized (0.01 to 0.1%) in the sample. The chain is built from TRBV29-1 and TRBJ2-5; TRBD2 matches at 7 bases. The CDR3 has 13 residues. From germline, CDR1 is SQVTM and CDR2 ANQGSEA. The V segment lost 6 bases and the J segment 3 bases; nucleotides outside the gene matches: 7. The CDR3 bases are TGCAGCGTAAGCCCGGGGGGAGAAGAGACCCAGTACTTC. Its translation is CSVSPGGEETQYF.

The genes are TRBV9 and TRBJ1-3; the D gene is possibly TRBD1 (5 bases). The ends were cut back, 2 bases at V and 0 bases at J, with 9 bases in the middle. This CDR3 region has 15 residues. CDR1 is SGDLS, CDR2 YYNGEE, per germline. The CDR3 reads CASSVGALSGNTIYF. CDR3 nucleotides: TGTGCCAGCAGCGTTGGGGCCCTCTCTGGAAACACCATATATTTT. Variable domain in full (rest from reference TRBV9 and TRBJ1-3): DSGVTQTPKHLITATGQRVTLRCSPRSGDLSVYWYQQSLDQGLQFLIQYYNGEERAKGNILERFSAQQFPDLHSELNLSSLELGDSALYFCASSVGALSGNTIYFGEGSWLTVV.

V and J are TRBV4-3 and TRBJ2-2, with a possible D match to TRBD2 (6 bases). CDR3 length equals 17 residues. Germline V CDR1 and CDR2: LGHNA, YSLEER. V lost 3 bases and J 4 bases, leaving 18 bases between the germline ends. CDR3 loop: CASSQDTGTLLTGELFF. The DNA of the CDR3 is TGCGCCAGCAGCCAGGACACCGGGACTCTCCTCACCGGGGAGCTGTTTTTT.

The CDR3 DNA reads as TGCAGCGTGGGACAGACCTTAAACACTGAAGCTTTCTTT. Translation: CSVGQTLNTEAFF. The J gene is TRBJ1-1, the V gene TRBV29-1; 7 positions agree with TRBD1. Germline V gene lookup returns CDR1 SQVTM and CDR2 ANQGSEA. The ends lost 6 bases at V and 2 bases at J; junction bases unmatched: 6. CDR3 length equals 13 residues.

The gene calls are TRBV2 and TRBJ2-5; no clear D gene. CDR1 is SNHLY and CDR2 is FYNNEI in the germline V gene. V lost 7 bases and J lost 5, with 11 bases in between. This CDR3 contains 12 residues. This CDR3 is CASTEWQETQYF. CDR3 DNA: TGTGCCAGCACTGAGTGGCAGGAGACCCAGTACTTC.

This sequence joins TRBV18 and TRBJ1-2, with 8 bases lining up with TRBD1. This CDR3 has 16 residues. The germline CDR1 and CDR2 sequences are KGHSH and LQKENI. The junction had 3 bases not matched to a gene; V was cut back by 0 bases and J by 0 bases. CDR3 nucleotide sequence: TGTGCCAGCTCACCACCCGACAGGGGCACTAACTATGGCTACACCTTC. Its translation: CASSPPDRGTNYGYTF.

The chain employs TRBV10-3 and TRBJ2-3; D possibly corresponds to TRBD2 (5 bases). Germline assignment: CDR1 ENHRY and CDR2 SYGVKD. This CDR3 spans 12 amino acids. Trimming removed 8 bases at V and 4 bases at J, with 10 bases between. The DNA of the CDR3 is TGTGCCATCTCTAGCCTTGCAGATACGCAGTATTTT. Translating it yields CAISSLADTQYF.

V gene TRBV25-1 combines with J gene TRBJ1-1; D call uncertain. The V gene lost 7 bases and the J gene lost 1 base, with 10 bases spanning the gap. The CDR3 runs to 13 residues. CDR1 is MGHDK, CDR2 SYGVNS, per germline. The CDR3 DNA reads as TGTGCCAGCAAGCGCCATCCGAACACTGAAGCTTTCTTT. Its protein is CASKRHPNTEAFF.

In this sample, this clone turned up a few times. DNA for the CDR3: TGTGTCAGTTCCAGCGGGAGAACCAGCTCCTACAATGAGCAGTTCTTC. The encoded protein is CVSSSGRTSSYNEQFF. This chain connects TRBV30 to TRBJ2-1; TRBD2 agrees at 8 bases. This CDR3 contains 16 residues. Germline V CDR1 and CDR2: GTSNPN, SVGIG (reference sequence).

The J gene is TRBJ1-1, the V gene TRBV25-1, with D perhaps matching TRBD1 (5 bases). Germline-derived CDR1 and CDR2 are MGHDK and SYGVNS. CDR3 size: 14 residues. V dropped 3 bases and J dropped 3 bases, with 11 bases sitting between them. The CDR3 DNA is TGTGCCAGCAGTGATTTGCAGGGCGACACTGAAGCTTTCTTT. Translation: CASSDLQGDTEAFF.

This clone was detected ten times or more. The V gene is TRBV7-2, the J gene TRBJ2-3, with D possibly matching TRBD2 (5 bases). V was shortened by 3 bases and J by 4 bases, with 8 bases between the two germline ends. Germline V gene lookup returns CDR1 SGHTA and CDR2 FQGNSA. CDR3 size: 13 residues. The CDR3 DNA is TGTGCCAGCAGCTTCGGACTTCCAGATACGCAGTATTTT. Its protein is CASSFGLPDTQYF.

The V call is TRBV7-9, the J call TRBJ2-5; 7 bases map to TRBD2. The CDR3 is 15 amino acids. Unmatched junction bases numbered 10, after V lost 5 bases and J lost 4 bases. Germline CDR1 reads SEHNR; CDR2 reads FQNEAQ (reference sequence). CDR3 loop: CASSPRLAEGETQYF. Here the CDR3 DNA reads TGTGCCAGCAGCCCCCGGCTAGCGGAAGGAGAGACCCAGTACTTC. The full variable domain, its missing parts supplied by reference TRBV7-9 and TRBJ2-5, is DTGVSQNPRHKITKRGQNVTFRCDPISEHNRLYWYRQTLGQGPEFLTYFQNEAQLEKSRLLSDRFSAERPKGSFSTLEIQRTEQGDSAMYLCASSPRLAEGETQYFGPGTRLLVL.